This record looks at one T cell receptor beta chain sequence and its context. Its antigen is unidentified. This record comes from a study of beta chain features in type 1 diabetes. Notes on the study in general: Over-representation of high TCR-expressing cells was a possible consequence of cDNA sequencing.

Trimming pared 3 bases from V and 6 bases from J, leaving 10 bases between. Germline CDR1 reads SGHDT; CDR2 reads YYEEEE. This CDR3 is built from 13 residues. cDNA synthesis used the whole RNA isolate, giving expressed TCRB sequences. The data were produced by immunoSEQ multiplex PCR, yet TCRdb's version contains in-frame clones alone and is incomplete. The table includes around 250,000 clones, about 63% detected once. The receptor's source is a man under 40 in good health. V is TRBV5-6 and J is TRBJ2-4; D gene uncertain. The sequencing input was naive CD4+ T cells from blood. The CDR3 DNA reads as TGTGCCAGCAGCTCCGGACGGTTAAACATTCAGTACTTC. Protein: CASSSGRLNIQYF.